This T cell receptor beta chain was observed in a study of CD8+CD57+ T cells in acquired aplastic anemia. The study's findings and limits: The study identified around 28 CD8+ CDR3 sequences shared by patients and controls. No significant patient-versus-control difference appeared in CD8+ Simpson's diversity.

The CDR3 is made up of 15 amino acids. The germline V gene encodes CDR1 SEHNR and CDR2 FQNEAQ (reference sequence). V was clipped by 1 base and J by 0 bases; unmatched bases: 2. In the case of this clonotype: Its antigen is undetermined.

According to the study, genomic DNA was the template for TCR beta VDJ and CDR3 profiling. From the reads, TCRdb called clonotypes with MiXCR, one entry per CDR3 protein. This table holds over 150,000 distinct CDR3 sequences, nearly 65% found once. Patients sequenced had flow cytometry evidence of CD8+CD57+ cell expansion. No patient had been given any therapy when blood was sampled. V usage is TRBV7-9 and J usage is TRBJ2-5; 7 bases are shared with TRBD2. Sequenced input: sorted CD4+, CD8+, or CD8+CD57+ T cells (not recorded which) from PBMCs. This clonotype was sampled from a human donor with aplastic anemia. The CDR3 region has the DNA TGTGCCAGCAGCTTAGTGGGGGGGAACCAAGAGACCCAGTACTTC. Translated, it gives CASSLVGGNQETQYF.